These 3 T cell receptor beta chains came from one sample sequenced in a study of T cells in Graves' hyperthyroidism and ophthalmopathy. Amplified TCR beta CDR3 regions came from RNA transcripts. The HTBI primer set was used in a first-round RT-PCR of the TCR CDR3. TCRdb reanalysed the multiplex PCR reads using MiXCR and keeps one entry per CDR3 protein. In the table there are about 320,000 distinct CDR3 sequences, around 16% of which are singletons. The sample taken for sequencing was blood. These receptors were taken from a young man with Graves' hyperthyroidism.

This clonotype was detected many times. The V and J genes are TRBV15 and TRBJ1-1; 9 positions match TRBD1. Trimming removed 2 bases from V and 5 bases from J; junction bases left unmatched: 6. The CDR3 runs to 15 residues. Per the germline V gene, CDR1 is LNHNV and CDR2 is YYDKDF (reference sequence). CDR3 in DNA: TGTGCCACCAGCAGAAACAGGGGGCGCGAGACTGAAGCTTTCTTT. As protein: CATSRNRGRETEAFF. Supplemented by reference TRBV15 and TRBJ1-1, the full variable domain reads DAMVIQNPRYQVTQFGKPVTLSCSQTLNHNVMYWYQQKSSQAPKLLFHYYDKDFNNEADTPDNFQSRRPNTSFCFLDIRSPGLGDTAMYLCATSRNRGRETEAFFGQGTRLTVV.

This clonotype has a count of ten or more. J is TRBJ2-3 and V is TRBV30, with a weak D call TRBD1 (5 bases). V was trimmed by 0 bases and J by 6 bases, leaving 10 bases between them. The CDR3 extends over 13 amino acids. Germline loops: CDR1 GTSNPN, CDR2 SVGIG (reference sequence). The CDR3 bases are TGTGCCTGGAGTGTGCGGACACTTGATACGCAGTATTTT. Protein sequence: CAWSVRTLDTQYF.

This clonotype has at least ten counts. The V gene is TRBV18, the J gene TRBJ1-1, with unresolved D. CDR1 KGHSH and CDR2 LQKENI come from the germline V gene. The CDR3 loop spans 15 amino acids. V was trimmed by 4 bases and J by 6 bases, leaving 18 bases between them. This CDR3 is CASSLSSGLMAEAFF. CDR3 DNA sequence: TGTGCCAGCTCACTCTCATCGGGTTTGATGGCTGAAGCTTTCTTT.